The next 11 T cell receptor beta chains were all read from a single sample in a study of tumor-infiltrating lymphocytes in localized non-small cell lung cancer. TCRdb's table, derived via immunoSEQ multiplex PCR, lists solely in-frame clones and lacks some. The top ten clones hold around a tenth of a sample with some 6,000 clones, 81% of them seen once. The sample was lung tumor tissue. These TCRs come from a human donor with non-small cell lung cancer.

A few counts support this clone. The J gene is TRBJ1-4, the V gene TRBV4-3, with TRBD1 matching 7 bases. CDR3 length equals 18 residues. Looked up from germline, CDR1 is LGHNA and CDR2 is YSLEER. V lost 2 bases to trimming and J lost 0 bases; unmatched junction nucleotides: 9. CDR3 in amino acids: CASSQSGGHDATNEKLFF. Here the CDR3 DNA reads TGCGCCAGCAGCCAATCAGGGGGGCACGACGCAACTAATGAAAAACTGTTTTTT.

Written as DNA, the CDR3 is TGTGCCAGCAGCTCCCGACAGGGGAGTCGTGGCACTGAAGCTTTCTTT. Translated, it gives CASSSRQGSRGTEAFF. The chain uses TRBV7-6 and TRBJ1-1; 8 bases are shared with TRBD1. The V segment lost 4 bases and the J segment 4 bases; nucleotides outside the gene matches: 11. The CDR3 consists of 16 residues. Germline CDR1 reads SGHVS; CDR2 reads FNYEAQ.

The V and J genes are TRBV5-1 and TRBJ2-1, with D uncertain. Looked up from germline, CDR1 is SGHRS and CDR2 is YFSETQ. The length of the CDR3 is 15 residues. V shed 0 bases and J shed 0 bases, with 7 bases lying between them. The CDR3 DNA reads TGCGCCAGCAGCTTGGATCTAGGCTCCTACAATGAGCAGTTCTTC. This encodes CASSLDLGSYNEQFF.

The chain carries TRBV5-6 and TRBJ2-2; D gene unclear. Germline CDR1 SGHDT, CDR2 YYEEEE. This CDR3 comprises 14 residues. Trimming removed 0 bases from V and 7 bases from J, with 10 bases in between. The CDR3 bases are TGTGCCAGCAGCTTGGTTTCGGGCAACGGGGAGCTGTTTTTT. Encoded protein: CASSLVSGNGELFF.

J is TRBJ2-2 and V is TRBV6-1, with D maybe TRBD2 (6 bases). The CDR3 totals 14 residues. Trimming removed 8 bases from V and 8 bases from J, with 18 bases in between. CDR1 MNHNS and CDR2 SASEGT come from the germline V gene. CDR3 bases: TGTGCCAGCTCAGGGACGGGAGTAGCGGGGGAGCTGTTTTTT. It codes for CASSGTGVAGELFF.

The J gene is TRBJ2-1, the V gene TRBV7-6; no definite D call. The length of the CDR3 is 13 residues. Germline V gives CDR1 SGHVS, CDR2 FNYEAQ. Trimming took off 1 base at V and 4 bases at J, with 5 bases between the two ends. DNA for the CDR3: TGTGCCAGCAGCTTAGACGAATACAATGAGCAGTTCTTC. Translated, it gives CASSLDEYNEQFF. The full variable domain, its missing parts supplied by reference TRBV7-6 and TRBJ2-1, is GAGVSQSPRYKVTKRGQDVALRCDPISGHVSLYWYRQALGQGPEFLTYFNYEAQQDKSGLPNDRFSAERPEGSISTLTIQRTEQRDSAMYRCASSLDEYNEQFFGPGTRLTVL.

The genes are TRBV30 and TRBJ1-1; D unresolved. The V and J ends lost 3 bases and 1 base respectively, with 9 bases between them. The length of the CDR3 is 13 residues. CDR1 and CDR2 from the germline V gene are GTSNPN and SVGIG (reference sequence). The CDR3 region is CAWSALTNTEAFF. The CDR3 nucleotides are TGTGCCTGGAGCGCCTTGACGAACACTGAAGCTTTCTTT.

The chain uses TRBV7-9 and TRBJ2-2, with D tentatively TRBD1 (5 bases). The V and J ends lost 5 bases and 0 bases respectively, with 10 bases between them. The V gene's germline CDR1 is SEHNR and CDR2 FQNEAQ (reference sequence). The CDR3 is made up of 15 amino acids. DNA of the CDR3: TGTGCCAGCAGCCAGGGTATGGCGAACACCGGGGAGCTGTTTTTT. It translates to CASSQGMANTGELFF.

The J gene is TRBJ1-6, the V gene TRBV5-1; D is unresolved. The CDR3 runs to 15 residues. V was clipped by 0 bases and J by 7 bases, with 11 bases between them. In germline, CDR1 is SGHRS, CDR2 YFSETQ. The CDR3 DNA reads TGCGCCAGCAGCTTGGCTGCGCACGGGAATTCACCCCTCCACTTT. Translating it yields CASSLAAHGNSPLHF.

The rearrangement uses TRBV7-9 and TRBJ1-5; 8 nucleotides line up with TRBD1. The CDR3 consists of 17 residues. V gave up 5 bases and J gave up 0 bases; unmatched junction bases: 9. Germline CDR1 is SEHNR and CDR2 is FQNEAQ (reference sequence). In DNA form, the CDR3 reads TGTGCCAGCAGCCCTACGACAGGGGCCCTTAGCAATCAGCCCCAGCATTTT. It is translated as CASSPTTGALSNQPQHF.

V and J are TRBV28 and TRBJ1-2; D unresolved. This CDR3 contains 18 residues. Looked up from germline, CDR1 is MDHEN and CDR2 is SYDVKM. Trimming took off 5 bases at V and 5 bases at J, with 27 bases between the two ends. Here the CDR3 reads CASSDLTKAARGIYGYTF. The CDR3 DNA reads TGTGCCAGCAGTGACCTCACCAAGGCAGCCCGCGGTATTTATGGCTACACCTTC.